The subject of this entry is one TCR beta chain. Produced via immunoSEQ multiplex PCR; TCRdb's table is partial and in-frame only. The profile shows around 400,000 clones, 87% of them singletons. Per the germline V gene, CDR1 is LGHDT and CDR2 is YNNKEL (reference sequence). This CDR3 spans 17 amino acids. V lost 0 bases, J lost 4 bases, and 6 bases stayed unmatched. This specimen belongs to a study of blood T cell repertoires in COVID-19. V is TRBV3-1 (or the pseudogene TRBV3-2) and J is TRBJ2-5, with 12 bases identical to TRBD1. The clonotype was recovered from a woman aged 60-75 years with COVID-19, enrolled during active disease. The specimen sequenced was peripheral blood. CDR3 sequence (DNA): TGTGCCAGCAGCCAAGAACTGGGACAGGGGGCGAGAGAGACCCAGTACTTC. Amino acids: CASSQELGQGARETQYF.